This passage covers 6 T cell receptor beta chains from one sample sequenced in a study of T cells after yellow fever vaccination. TCRdb itself ran the 5' RACE reads through MiXCR, one entry per CDR3 protein. The profile shows some 390,000 distinct CDR3 sequences, around 20% of them singletons. The sample was PBMCs, taken before the yellow fever booster vaccination. The receptors here all came from a man between 18 and 35 years old who received the YFV17D yellow fever vaccine.

The chain recombines TRBV7-9 with TRBJ2-5; no firm D call. With 4 bases removed from V and 5 bases from J, the gap between germline ends came to 11 bases. Germline V CDR1 and CDR2: SEHNR, FQNEAQ (reference sequence). The CDR3 contains 13 residues. CDR3 coding DNA: TGTGCCAGCAGCTCCCCCCTCGGGGAGACCCAGTACTTC. Its translation: CASSSPLGETQYF. The full variable domain, in which reference TRBV7-9 and TRBJ2-5 provide the parts outside the CDR3, is DTGVSQNPRHKITKRGQNVTFRCDPISEHNRLYWYRQTLGQGPEFLTYFQNEAQLEKSRLLSDRFSAERPKGSFSTLEIQRTEQGDSAMYLCASSSPLGETQYFGPGTRLLVL.

The table lists this clonotype with a few counts. The chain is built from TRBV7-3 and TRBJ2-3; D gene uncertain. V was trimmed by 1 base and J by 5 bases, leaving 7 bases between them. The germline gives CDR1 SGHTA, CDR2 FQGTGA. There are 13 residues in the CDR3. Here the CDR3 DNA reads TGTGCCAGCAGCTTAAGCCATCGAGATACGCAGTATTTT. It is translated as CASSLSHRDTQYF. Full variable domain (missing parts from reference TRBV7-3 and TRBJ2-3): GAGVSQTPSNKVTEKGKYVELRCDPISGHTALYWYRQSLGQGPEFLIYFQGTGAADDSGLPNDRFFAVRPEGSVSTLKIQRTERGDSAVYLCASSLSHRDTQYFGPGTRLTVL.

The CDR3 here is CASRLVAGGQETQYF. The CDR3 coding sequence is TGTGCAAGTCGCTTAGTAGCGGGGGGGCAAGAGACCCAGTACTTC. V gene TRBV12-2 combines with J gene TRBJ2-5; the table gives TRBD2 as D, unverified against the DNA. TRBV12-2 is assigned pseudogene status. The length of the CDR3 is 15 residues.

This clonotype was counted many times. DNA for the CDR3: TGTGCCAGCGGCCCGGGACTAGCCACGGAGACCCAGTACTTC. Translation gives CASGPGLATETQYF. The V gene is TRBV7-2, the J gene TRBJ2-5, with 9 positions matching TRBD2. V was pared by 8 bases and J by 5 bases, with 9 bases of the junction left unmatched. This CDR3 has 14 residues. Per the germline V gene, CDR1 is SGHTA and CDR2 is FQGNSA.

The rearrangement joins TRBV2 to TRBJ2-3; a possible D gene is TRBD1 (7 bases). The germline gives CDR1 SNHLY, CDR2 FYNNEI. V was pared by 0 bases and J by 4 bases, with 14 bases between. CDR3 length: 16 amino acids. CDR3 protein: CASSEAEGAQADTQYF. CDR3 nucleotide sequence: TGTGCCAGCAGTGAAGCGGAGGGGGCGCAGGCAGATACGCAGTATTTT.

This clonotype appeared a few times. This chain uses TRBV20-1 with TRBJ1-4, with a weak D call TRBD1 (5 bases). The CDR3 is 13 residues long. Germline assignment: CDR1 DFQATT and CDR2 SNEGSKA (reference sequence). V was clipped by 5 bases and J by 7 bases, with 14 bases between them. The CDR3 region is CSAVGGGSEKLFF. CDR3 DNA: TGCAGTGCTGTTGGGGGGGGTAGTGAAAAACTGTTTTTT.